The 25 T cell receptor beta chains in this list originate from one sample, sequenced in a study of identical twins (dated by TCRdb to the mid-2010s). The protocol used for the library was 5' RACE. Sequencing was carried out with an Illumina HiSeq 2000. Starting from the raw public reads, TCRdb applied fastp trimming at Q25, assembled clones with MiXCR and retained in-frame beta chains. Each CDR3 protein gets just one entry, which takes the most common genes and DNA from the rows behind it. The sample has 400,000 to 500,000 distinct CDR3 sequences on record, roughly 20% of them singletons. Approximately 12% of the sample rests with the top ten. Sequenced: naive T cells sorted from blood. The cell subset or site label of this sample denotes: cells isolated with a human naive T-cell isolation kit. Source of these receptors: a man in his forties or fifties in good health.

This clonotype was picked up many times. J is TRBJ1-1 and V is TRBV19; D remains unclear. V was shortened by 5 bases and J by 1 base, with 8 bases between the two germline ends. CDR1 LNHDA and CDR2 SQIVND come from the germline V gene (reference sequence). The CDR3 consists of 13 residues. The CDR3 loop is CASSPRRNTEAFF. CDR3 DNA sequence: TGTGCCAGTAGTCCCAGGCGGAACACTGAAGCTTTCTTT. Full variable domain (missing parts from reference TRBV19 and TRBJ1-1): DGGITQSPKYLFRKEGQNVTLSCEQNLNHDAMYWYRQDPGQGLRLIYYSQIVNDFQKGDIAEGYSVSREKKESFPLTVTSAQKNPTAFYLCASSPRRNTEAFFGQGTRLTVV.

This clonotype was seen a handful of times. V gene TRBV7-2 combines with J gene TRBJ2-7, with no clear D. The V gene's germline CDR1 is SGHTA and CDR2 FQGNSA. V lost 1 base to trimming and J lost 0 bases, with 7 bases between them. CDR3 length: 14 residues. CDR3 in amino acids: CASSLESISYEQYF. The DNA of the CDR3 is TGTGCCAGCAGCTTAGAGTCGATCTCCTACGAGCAGTACTTC.

This clonotype was detected many times. The V and J genes are TRBV12-3 or TRBV12-4 and TRBJ2-7, with D possibly matching TRBD1 (6 bases). The CDR3 runs 13 residues. V was clipped by 7 bases and J by 4 bases, with 14 bases between them. The CDR3 DNA is TGTGCCAGCAATCAGGGGATTATGTACGAGCAGTACTTC. Its translation is CASNQGIMYEQYF.

In its sample, this clonotype was seen many times. The V gene is TRBV20-1, the J gene TRBJ1-5, with 7 bases matching TRBD1. V lost 6 bases, J lost 6 bases, and 5 bases stayed unmatched. The CDR3 has 12 amino acids. The germline V gene has CDR1 DFQATT and CDR2 SNEGSKA (reference sequence). DNA of the CDR3: TGCAGTGCCAGACAGGGAGGTCAGCCCCAGCATTTT. This encodes CSARQGGQPQHF.

The CDR3 region is CASSLQGIGETQYF. The DNA of the CDR3 is TGCGCCAGCAGCTTACAGGGAATCGGAGAGACCCAGTACTTC. The rearrangement links TRBV5-1 to TRBJ2-5; the D gene is possibly TRBD1 (6 bases). Trimming left V 2 bases short and J 4 bases short, with 12 bases between. This CDR3 is built from 14 residues. Germline CDR1 reads SGHRS; CDR2 reads YFSETQ.

This clonotype has more than one count but fewer than ten. The chain employs TRBV6-2 or TRBV6-3 and TRBJ2-1; D is uncertain. CDR3 length equals 11 residues. CDR1 MNHEY and CDR2 SVGEGT come from the germline V gene. V lost 2 bases to trimming and J lost 9 bases, with 5 bases between them. The DNA of the CDR3 is TGTGCCAGCAGTTACCCGGGTGAGCAGTTCTTC. Protein product: CASSYPGEQFF.

This clonotype appeared many times. The chain links TRBV11-1 to TRBJ2-3, with 11 bases that match TRBD2. The CDR3 consists of 19 residues. V shed 2 bases and J 1 base; nucleotides not matched to a gene: 11. Germline CDR1 SGHAT, CDR2 FQDESV (reference sequence). The CDR3 loop reads CASSLLLRGLAGRTDTQYF. For the CDR3, the DNA is TGTGCCAGCAGCTTATTACTTCGAGGACTAGCGGGCCGCACAGATACGCAGTATTTT.

This chain uses TRBV4-1 with TRBJ2-3; TRBD2 aligns across 10 bases. CDR3 size: 16 residues. J gave up 3 bases and V 4 bases, and 7 bases lay outside the gene matches. Germline V gives CDR1 MGHRA, CDR2 YSYEKL. The CDR3 DNA follows: TGCGCCAGCAGCCGCCGAACTAGCGGGGTAACAGATACGCAGTATTTT. Its protein product is CASSRRTSGVTDTQYF.

The table lists this clonotype with a few counts. The V gene is TRBV5-5, the J gene TRBJ1-2; D is perhaps TRBD1 (6 bases). This CDR3 is built from 15 residues. CDR1 SGHKS and CDR2 YYEKEE come from the germline V gene (reference sequence). The V and J ends lost 4 bases and 6 bases respectively, with 19 bases between them. The CDR3 sequence is CASSQVEGRTDGYTF. CDR3 nucleotides: TGTGCCAGCAGCCAGGTAGAGGGGCGGACAGATGGCTACACCTTC.

This clonotype was counted a few times. J is TRBJ2-5 and V is TRBV20-1; D perhaps matches TRBD1 (5 bases). Germline assignment: CDR1 DFQATT and CDR2 SNEGSKA (reference sequence). V dropped 0 bases and J dropped 7 bases, with 24 bases sitting between them. The CDR3 has 17 residues. CDR3 sequence (DNA): TGCAGTGCTAGAGAACGTCAGGGCCCGCTGGAAGTAGGGACCCAGTACTTC. Translated, it gives CSARERQGPLEVGTQYF.

This clonotype was seen a handful of times. This sequence joins TRBV20-1 and TRBJ1-4; D unclear. From germline, CDR1 is DFQATT and CDR2 SNEGSKA (reference sequence). V gave up 3 bases and J gave up 6 bases, with 11 bases separating them. This CDR3 comprises 13 residues. The CDR3: CSASAGRDEKLFF. CDR3 nucleotide sequence: TGCAGTGCTAGTGCGGGTCGTGATGAAAAACTGTTTTTT.

The rearrangement joins TRBV12-3 or TRBV12-4 to TRBJ2-1; a weak D match, TRBD1 (6 bases). The ends were cut back, 3 bases at V and 14 bases at J, with 20 bases in the middle. The CDR3 sequence is 14 residues long. The CDR3 coding sequence is TGTGCCAGCAGTTTGTCAACTTCCGGGACAAGGGAGTTCTTC. This gives the protein CASSLSTSGTREFF.

The DNA for the CDR3 is TGTGCCAGCTCACCAATGGGACAGGGGTCCTATGGCTACACCTTC. It codes for CASSPMGQGSYGYTF. The chain has TRBV18 and TRBJ1-2, with 10 bases aligning to TRBD1. J lost 4 bases, V lost 2 bases, and 4 bases had no gene match. Germline assignment: CDR1 KGHSH and CDR2 LQKENI. This CDR3 has 15 amino acids.

The chain combines TRBV12-3 or TRBV12-4 with TRBJ2-5; 9 bases align to TRBD1. There are 14 residues in the CDR3. The ends lost 3 bases at V and 9 bases at J; junction bases unmatched: 8. This CDR3 reads CASSFEGTGLSQYF. The CDR3 DNA reads TGTGCCAGCAGTTTCGAAGGGACAGGGCTATCCCAGTACTTC.

The gene calls are TRBV6-1 and TRBJ1-2; D might be TRBD1 (5 bases). Germline V lookup: CDR1 MNHNS, CDR2 SASEGT. V was trimmed by 6 bases and J by 5 bases, leaving 16 bases between them. The CDR3 is made up of 14 amino acids. The CDR3 DNA reads as TGTGCCAGCAGGATGGGACGGTCCGTTTATGGCTACACCTTC. Translating gives CASRMGRSVYGYTF.

The V call is TRBV21-1, the J call TRBJ2-3; the D call TRBD2 from the table was never checked on the DNA. TRBV21-1 is a recognized pseudogene. The CDR3 sequence is 18 residues long. The CDR3 here is CASTLAGGPSSSTDTQYF. Here the CDR3 DNA reads TGTGCCAGCACCTTAGCGGGAGGTCCCAGTTCTAGCACAGATACGCAGTATTTT.

CDR3 sequence: CASSLLTGFYEQYF. The CDR3 DNA reads as TGTGCCAGCAGCCTACTGACAGGTTTCTACGAGCAGTACTTC. V usage is TRBV11-2 and J usage is TRBJ2-7; TRBD1 is a possible D gene (6 bases). V was cut by 5 bases and J by 3 bases, with 14 bases left in between. Per the germline V gene, CDR1 is SGHAT and CDR2 is FQNNGV. The CDR3 is 14 amino acids.

This chain links TRBV15 with TRBJ1-5; D uncertain. V lost 1 base to trimming and J lost 7 bases, with 14 bases between them. CDR1 and CDR2 (germline): LNHNV, YYDKDF (reference sequence). CDR3 length equals 15 residues. Here the CDR3 reads CATSRGPPPEQPQHF. The CDR3 nucleotides are TGTGCCACCAGCAGAGGCCCCCCCCCGGAACAGCCCCAGCATTTT.

V and J are TRBV18 and TRBJ2-1; D remains unclear. Trimming stripped 4 bases from V and 4 bases from J, with 5 bases between. The CDR3 length is 12 residues. Germline lookup yields CDR1 KGHSH and CDR2 LQKENI. CDR3 sequence: CASSREYNEQFF. The CDR3 nucleotides read TGTGCCAGCTCACGGGAATACAATGAGCAGTTCTTC.

This clonotype was seen a handful of times. This chain connects TRBV7-2 to TRBJ1-5; the D gene is possibly TRBD1 (5 bases). This CDR3 has 16 residues. Germline V lookup: CDR1 SGHTA, CDR2 FQGNSA. Trimming shortened V by 1 base and J by 0 bases, and 10 bases separated the two germline ends. CDR3 amino acids: CASSLVGTDSNQPQHF. The CDR3 DNA sequence: TGTGCCAGCAGCTTAGTGGGGACGGATAGCAATCAGCCCCAGCATTTT. Complete variable domain (other parts from reference TRBV7-2 and TRBJ1-5): GAGVSQSPSNKVTEKGKDVELRCDPISGHTALYWYRQSLGQGLEFLIYFQGNSAPDKSGLPSDRFSAERTGGSVSTLTIQRTQQEDSAVYLCASSLVGTDSNQPQHFGDGTRLSIL.

There are a few counts of this clonotype. The V gene is TRBV28, the J gene TRBJ2-1, with TRBD2 matching 7 bases. Germline trimming cut 5 bases from V and 8 bases from J; bases unmatched to any gene: 6. The CDR3 length is 13 residues. CDR1 and CDR2 from the germline V gene are MDHEN and SYDVKM. CDR3 coding DNA: TGTGCCAGCAGTCCCACTAGCGTCCATGAGCAGTTCTTC. Protein: CASSPTSVHEQFF.

This clonotype was observed many times. The V and J genes are TRBV28 and TRBJ1-2, with no clear D. The CDR3 extends over 12 amino acids. Trimming stripped 3 bases from V and 8 bases from J, with 10 bases between. Germline V gene lookup returns CDR1 MDHEN and CDR2 SYDVKM. The DNA of the CDR3 is TGTGCCAGCAGTTTTTTGGGTCGGGGCTACACCTTC. This sequence encodes CASSFLGRGYTF.

The chain couples TRBV6-1 to TRBJ2-1; D remains ambiguous. Trimming took off 7 bases at V and 0 bases at J, with 13 bases between the two ends. Germline V lookup: CDR1 MNHNS, CDR2 SASEGT. The CDR3 consists of 15 residues. CDR3 sequence reads: CASTYGPSSYNEQFF. In DNA form, the CDR3 reads TGTGCCAGCACCTACGGACCCTCCTCCTACAATGAGCAGTTCTTC.

This clonotype appeared a few times. V gene TRBV4-3 combines with J gene TRBJ2-7, with D maybe TRBD1 (5 bases). The CDR3 spans 14 residues. V gave up 1 base and J gave up 0 bases, with 7 bases separating them. Germline CDR1 is LGHNA and CDR2 is YSLEER. The CDR3 region has the DNA TGCGCCAGCAGCCAAGTTCAGGGCTCCTACGAGCAGTACTTC. As protein: CASSQVQGSYEQYF.

This clonotype has only a few counts. The chain carries TRBV20-1 and TRBJ2-7, with TRBD1 matching over 9 bases. The CDR3 is 13 amino acids. Per germline, CDR1 DFQATT and CDR2 SNEGSKA (reference sequence). After removal of 5 bases from V and 2 bases from J, the junction contained 4 bases not matched to a gene. The CDR3 coding sequence is TGCAGTGCTGGGGACAGGGCGGCCTACGAGCAGTACTTC. This sequence encodes CSAGDRAAYEQYF.